This TCR beta chain was recorded in a study of blood T cell repertoires in COVID-19. Study-level information: The cDNA or gDNA used as material had been derived from T cells, B-cell-depleted T cells, or PBMCs.

Assignment of participants to cohorts was predicated upon participant-reported clinical history. Per the germline V gene, CDR1 is GTSNPN and CDR2 is SVGIG (reference sequence). This CDR3 spans 14 amino acids. Trimming stripped 3 bases from V and 6 bases from J, with 17 bases between. TCRdb's copy holds only in-frame clones and misses some; the assay was immunoSEQ multiplex PCR. This sample carries just over 300,000 clones, roughly 87% of them seen once, and the ten largest clones take more than 8.5%. Sample: PBMCs or T cells enriched from blood (not recorded which). This TCR derives from a woman under 30 who had recovered from COVID-19. The genes are TRBV30 and TRBJ1-2, with D tentatively TRBD1 (6 bases). The CDR3 DNA is TGTGCCTGGAGCTACAACACAGGGCCCAATGGCTACACCTTC. Its translation: CAWSYNTGPNGYTF.